Listed below are T cell receptor beta chains from one sample, sequenced in a study of human T cells and chemical hapten exposure. One entry per CDR3 protein results from TCRdb running MiXCR on the RACE reads. The sample holds 55,000 to 85,000 distinct CDR3 sequences, 9.8% seen once. The sequenced sample was whole blood, obtained in connection with sensitization to the hapten diphenylcyclopropenone (DPC). These receptors originate from a woman in her thirties or forties with alopecia areata. Some clones in this sample may be carry-over from other donors' samples. CDR3s include the opening cysteine and the closing phenylalanine or tryptophan. The D gene is left open where the match is weak. Size is omitted from some rows. Given values are once, few, many or a class for expanded clones.

clone size	D gene	V gene	J gene	CDR3 DNA	CDR3 protein
many	-	TRBV3-1	TRBJ2-6	TGTGCCAGCAGCCAAGTATCAGGGTTCGGCTCTGGGGCCAACGTCCTGACTTTC	CASSQVSGFGSGANVLTF
-	-	TRBV5-4	TRBJ2-3	TGTGCCAGCGGGGGGTGGACAGATACGCAGTATTTT	CASGGWTDTQYF
many	TRBD1	TRBV24-1	TRBJ2-5	TGTGCCACCAGTGAGGCGGACAGGAGGGAGACCCAGTACTTC	CATSEADRRETQYF
few	-	TRBV6-6	TRBJ1-1	TGTGCCAGCATCCTCACAGGGAGGAACACTGAAGCTTTCTTT	CASILTGRNTEAFF
many	-	TRBV24-1	TRBJ1-2	TGTGCCACCAGTGATGGCCGGGACGGTCACTATGGCTACACCTTC	CATSDGRDGHYGYTF
-	-	TRBV7-9	TRBJ2-1	TGTGCCAGCAGCTTTGTCGCTCTCAGGGAGGAGCAGTTCTTC	CASSFVALREEQFF
many	-	TRBV5-5	TRBJ1-1	TGTGCCAGCAGCTTGATACAGGTAATAGCCTTGAACACTGAAGCTTTCTTT	CASSLIQVIALNTEAFF
many	-	TRBV12-3/TRBV12-4	TRBJ1-5	TGTGCCAGCAGTTTTTTAGGGCAGTCCAATCAGCCCCAGCATTTT	CASSFLGQSNQPQHF
many	-	TRBV19	TRBJ1-5	TGTGCCAGTAGTTCCCCCGGGACTCAGCCCCAGCATTTT	CASSSPGTQPQHF
-	-	TRBV10-3	TRBJ1-1	TGTGCCATCAGGGACTTGACTGGAAACGCTGAAGCTTTCTTT	CAIRDLTGNAEAFF
many	-	TRBV6-5	TRBJ2-7	TGTGCCAGCAGTTACGGGGGATTGGGGGTCGTATACGAGCAGTACTTC	CASSYGGLGVVYEQYF
few	-	TRBV6-5	TRBJ2-5	TGTGCCAGCAGTTCGACTAGTAAAGAGACCCAGTACTTC	CASSSTSKETQYF
-	TRBD2	TRBV5-1	TRBJ2-1	TGCGCCAGCCGTGCAGCGGGGGGGCCGGATGAGCAGTTCTTC	CASRAAGGPDEQFF
few	-	TRBV6-6	TRBJ1-5	TGTGCCAGCAGTTACCAGAGTAATAGCAATCAGCCCCAGCATTTT	CASSYQSNSNQPQHF
many	-	TRBV3-1	TRBJ1-6	TGTGCCAGCAGCCGGCGGTCCCCGGGTTCACCCCTCCACTTT	CASSRRSPGSPLHF
many	-	TRBV18	TRBJ1-6	TGTGCCAGCTCACAGGGGCAGGATTCACCCCTCCACTTT	CASSQGQDSPLHF
-	-	TRBV9	TRBJ2-1	TGTGCCAGCAGCGTAGCGGGGCAGACGAGCTCCTACAATGAGCAGTTCTTC	CASSVAGQTSSYNEQFF
few	-	TRBV28	TRBJ2-5	TGTGCCAGCAGTTTAGGGGACTCTCACTGGGGGGAGACCCAGTACTTC	CASSLGDSHWGETQYF
many	TRBD1	TRBV29-1	TRBJ2-3	TGCAGCGTTGTAGGGACAGGGGTCACAGATACGCAGTATTTT	CSVVGTGVTDTQYF
-	TRBD1	TRBV28	TRBJ1-6	TGTGCCAGCCGAACCGATCATGGGACAGTCTATAATTCACCCCTCCACTTT	CASRTDHGTVYNSPLHF
few	-	TRBV18	TRBJ2-3	TGTGCCAGCTTCCCAACGGTGAGGGGCACAGATACGCAGTATTTT	CASFPTVRGTDTQYF
many	-	TRBV12-3/TRBV12-4	TRBJ2-2	TGTGCCAGCAGTTTAGGGGCGGGCACCGGGGAGCTGTTTTTT	CASSLGAGTGELFF
many	-	TRBV7-8	TRBJ2-7	TGTGCCAGCAGCTTAGTGGGGGGAGAGGAGCAGTACTTC	CASSLVGGEEQYF
few	-	TRBV7-2	TRBJ2-2	TGTGCCAGCAGCTTAGGAAGTCTTGTTAACACCGGGGAGCTGTTTTTT	CASSLGSLVNTGELFF
many	-	TRBV7-8	TRBJ2-5	TGTGCCAGCCAAGCGCCCTCCCAGACCCAGTACTTC	CASQAPSQTQYF
many	-	TRBV7-2	TRBJ2-3	TGTGCCAGCAGCTTAGCCCCCGTTGTGGGCACAGATACGCAGTATTTT	CASSLAPVVGTDTQYF
many	TRBD1	TRBV5-1	TRBJ1-5	TGCGCCAGCAGCACCGGACAGGACAATCAGCCCCAGCATTTT	CASSTGQDNQPQHF
many	-	TRBV9	TRBJ1-5	TGTGCCAGCAGCGCAATGGGGGGGCTTCGCAATCAGCCCCAGCATTTT	CASSAMGGLRNQPQHF
many	TRBD1	TRBV7-9	TRBJ1-1	TGTGCCAGCAGCCCAATACAGGGGGGGATGAAAGCTTTCTTT	CASSPIQGGMKAFF
many	TRBD1	TRBV11-2	TRBJ1-2	TGTGCCAGCAGCTTTGAGCAGGGGGAAATTGGCTACACCTTC	CASSFEQGEIGYTF
many	-	TRBV30	TRBJ2-2	TGTGCCTGGAGTGGGGGGATTACCGGGGAGCTGTTTTTT	CAWSGGITGELFF
-	-	TRBV18	TRBJ1-2	TGTGCCAGCTCACCCTCGGTCCTGCCTCTTGTGGGCTACACCTTC	CASSPSVLPLVGYTF
once	-	TRBV19	TRBJ1-1	TGTGCCAGTACCCCACGTTCAGGGCGTGCTTTCTTT	CASTPRSGRAFF
many	TRBD1	TRBV5-1	TRBJ1-1	TGCGCCAGCGGGGGGACAGGGGGCGAGGACACTGAAGCTTTCTTT	CASGGTGGEDTEAFF
many	TRBD1	TRBV7-2	TRBJ1-2	TGTGCCAGCAGCTTAGGGGACAGAGGTGGCTACACCTTC	CASSLGDRGGYTF
many	TRBD1	TRBV27	TRBJ2-7	TGTGCCAGCAGATCCGCAGGGGGCCCGTTCTCTCCCTACGAGCAGTACTTC	CASRSAGGPFSPYEQYF
many	TRBD1	TRBV19	TRBJ1-5	TGTGCCAGTAGCACCCCGGACAGGGGAGGGGGTTATAGCAATCAGCCCCAGCATTTT	CASSTPDRGGGYSNQPQHF
many	TRBD2	TRBV20-1	TRBJ2-1	TGCAGTGCTAGAGATGCGGCGGGACTAGCGGGGGGCCTCTACAATGAGCAGTTCTTC	CSARDAAGLAGGLYNEQFF
few	TRBD1	TRBV7-9	TRBJ1-5	TGTGCCAGCAGCTTAGCAGGGACAGGGGGCTCTCAGCCCCAGCATTTT	CASSLAGTGGSQPQHF
few	-	TRBV11-2	TRBJ2-7	TGTGCCAGCAGCTTTGAACGGGGCGAGCAGTACTTC	CASSFERGEQYF
-	-	TRBV4-1	TRBJ1-4	TGCGCCAGCAGCCAAATAGACGGGAATGAAAAACTGTTTTTT	CASSQIDGNEKLFF
few	-	TRBV28	TRBJ2-7	TGTGCCAGCAGTTTAAGGGCGCACTACGAGCAGTACTTC	CASSLRAHYEQYF
-	-	TRBV6-2/TRBV6-3	TRBJ2-7	TGTGCCAGCAAACCGGACGGCCACGGCTACGAGCAGTACTTC	CASKPDGHGYEQYF
many	-	TRBV7-9	TRBJ1-1	TGTGCCAGCAGCCCCTGGCGGGCAGAGAACACTGAAGCTTTCTTT	CASSPWRAENTEAFF
many	TRBD2	TRBV11-2	TRBJ2-7	TGTGCCAGCAGCCCCTTCGGGACTAGCGGGACCTACGAGCAGTACTTC	CASSPFGTSGTYEQYF
many	TRBD2	TRBV27	TRBJ2-5	TGTGCCAGCAGCCCGGGGGGGGCGTACCAAGAGACCCAGTACTTC	CASSPGGAYQETQYF
-	TRBD2	TRBV4-1	TRBJ2-1	TGCGCCAGCAGCCAAGATCGGGGGGGGCCCTACAATGAGCAGTTCTTC	CASSQDRGGPYNEQFF
-	TRBD2	TRBV6-6	TRBJ2-2	TGTGCCAGCAGTTATTCTGTCGGCGGGGGGCCCTCGTCCGGGGAGCTGTTTTTT	CASSYSVGGGPSSGELFF